A single sample is the source of the 8 T cell receptor beta chains below, sequenced in a study of T cells after yellow fever vaccination. TCRdb re-analysed the 5' RACE reads in MiXCR, keeping a single row per CDR3 protein. This sample yields about 170,000 distinct CDR3 sequences, of which 9.5% to 12% are seen a single time; 36% belongs to the top ten. Source: CD8+ T cells sorted from PBMCs, taken 15 days after the yellow fever booster vaccination. These receptors originate from a man aged 18 to 29 who received the YFV17D yellow fever vaccine.

This clonotype was seen only a few times. The V call is TRBV6-5, the J call TRBJ2-2, with 8 bases lining up with TRBD1. The CDR3 contains 16 residues. V lost 5 bases to trimming and J lost 0 bases; unmatched junction nucleotides: 5. CDR1 and CDR2 (germline): MNHEY, SVGAGI. The CDR3 reads CASSARQGSNTGELFF. The CDR3 coding sequence is TGTGCCAGCAGTGCGCGACAGGGGTCGAACACCGGGGAGCTGTTTTTT.

This clonotype has just a few counts. The chain links TRBV6-1 to TRBJ1-1; D uncertain. The V and J ends lost 7 bases and 5 bases respectively, with 14 bases between them. The CDR3 spans 13 residues. Germline V CDR1 and CDR2: MNHNS, SASEGT. The chain's CDR3 is CASISTGGTEAFF. The CDR3 DNA sequence: TGTGCCAGCATCTCGACGGGTGGGACTGAAGCTTTCTTT.

The gene calls are TRBV6-6 and TRBJ2-2; D unclear. The CDR3 has 12 residues. V was shortened by 5 bases and J by 6 bases, with 7 bases between the two germline ends. The germline CDR1 and CDR2 sequences are MNHNY and SVGAGI (reference sequence). The CDR3 protein is CASSTKAGELFF. Here the CDR3 DNA reads TGTGCCAGCAGTACCAAGGCCGGGGAGCTGTTTTTT.

This clonotype has only a few counts. The rearrangement joins TRBV4-1 to TRBJ2-3; the D gene could be TRBD1 or TRBD2 (5 bases each). This CDR3 has 13 amino acids. The germline V gene has CDR1 MGHRA and CDR2 YSYEKL. V lost 4 bases and J 4 bases, leaving 9 bases between the germline ends. This chain's CDR3 is CASSPGTADTQYF. The CDR3 region has the DNA TGCGCCAGCAGCCCAGGGACGGCAGATACGCAGTATTTT.

The chain uses TRBV4-3 and TRBJ1-2; TRBD1 aligns across 11 bases. The CDR3 runs 15 residues. Germline V CDR1 and CDR2: LGHNA, YSLEER. V shed 1 base, J shed 6 bases, and the junction held 4 bases outside the gene matches. The CDR3 sequence: CASSQGKDRGHGYTF. The DNA for the CDR3 is TGCGCCAGCAGCCAAGGGAAGGACAGGGGGCATGGCTACACCTTC.

Ten or more counts support this clonotype. The V gene is TRBV7-8, the J gene TRBJ2-5; 10 bases map to TRBD2. This CDR3 is built from 14 residues. Germline assignment: CDR1 SGHVS and CDR2 FQNEAQ. After removal of 4 bases from V and 8 bases from J, the junction contained 7 bases not matched to a gene. CDR3: CASSWTSGSDTQYF. For the CDR3, the DNA is TGTGCCAGCAGCTGGACTAGCGGCTCGGATACCCAGTACTTC. Combining the CDR3 with reference TRBV7-8 and TRBJ2-5 gives the whole variable domain GAGVSQSPRYKVAKRGQDVALRCDPISGHVSLFWYQQALGQGPEFLTYFQNEAQLDKSGLPSDRFFAERPEGSVSTLKIQRTQQEDSAVYLCASSWTSGSDTQYFGPGTRLLVL.

The rearrangement uses TRBV7-9 and TRBJ2-7; D perhaps matches TRBD2 (7 bases). Trimming pared 1 base from V and 6 bases from J, leaving 13 bases between. This CDR3 has 14 amino acids. CDR1 and CDR2 from the germline V gene are SEHNR and FQNEAQ (reference sequence). The CDR3 sequence: CASSLDLGGREQYF. CDR3 nucleotide sequence: TGTGCCAGCAGCTTAGATTTGGGGGGGCGCGAGCAGTACTTC.

The V gene is TRBV28, the J gene TRBJ1-5, with D unclear. Germline V lookup: CDR1 MDHEN, CDR2 SYDVKM. Between the trimmed V and J ends, which lost 4 bases and 6 bases, there was a span of 13 bases. The CDR3 has 14 residues. CDR3 sequence (DNA): TGTGCCAGCAGTTCCCCCCGACAAACTCAGCCCCAGCATTTT. Amino acid sequence: CASSSPRQTQPQHF. Full variable domain (remainder filled in from reference TRBV28 and TRBJ1-5): DVKVTQSSRYLVKRTGEKVFLECVQDMDHENMFWYRQDPGLGLRLIYFSYDVKMKEKGDIPEGYSVSREKKERFSLILESASTNQTSMYLCASSSPRQTQPQHFGDGTRLSIL.